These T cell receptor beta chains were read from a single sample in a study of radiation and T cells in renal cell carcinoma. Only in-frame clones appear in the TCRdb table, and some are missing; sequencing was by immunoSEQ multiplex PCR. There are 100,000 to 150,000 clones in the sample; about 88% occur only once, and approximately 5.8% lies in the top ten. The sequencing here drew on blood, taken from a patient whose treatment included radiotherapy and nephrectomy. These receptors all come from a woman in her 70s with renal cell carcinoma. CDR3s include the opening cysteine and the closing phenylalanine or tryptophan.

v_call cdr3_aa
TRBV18 CASSPRVGSYEQYF
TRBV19 CASSMKGRDYGYTF
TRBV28 CASSLIGAGRGYTF
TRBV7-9 CASRARGSYNEQFF
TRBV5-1 CASSLGQAIRNTIYF
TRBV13 CASSLVRGSTDTQYF
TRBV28 CASSLNRVTNTGELFF
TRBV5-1 CASAVQVTNTEAFF
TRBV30 CAWRYRGVNTGELFF
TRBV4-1 CASSPGTDLNTEAFF
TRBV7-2 CASSFRDRNQPQHF
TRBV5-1 CASSLDRASNGYTF
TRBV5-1 CASSFAGTGDSPLHF
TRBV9 CASSVGGRTRFGYTF
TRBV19 CASSIEGQSYNEQFF
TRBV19 CASSDTQGAPLHF